One and the same sample provided the 10 T cell receptor beta chains below, sequenced in a study of early T cells in non-severe SARS-CoV-2 infection. TCRdb reprocessed the 5' RACE reads via MiXCR and lists one record per CDR3 protein. The sample lists tens of thousands of distinct CDR3 sequences, roughly a tenth seen once, with 8.6% in the top ten. Sequences were obtained from whole blood. These receptor sequences come from an adult who was a healthcare worker with PCR-confirmed SARS-CoV-2 infection or an uninfected control (not recorded which).

V usage is TRBV28 and J usage is TRBJ2-2, with TRBD1 matching over 7 bases. V trimming: 5 bases; J trimming: 6 bases; junction bases outside the gene matches: 9. The germline gives CDR1 MDHEN, CDR2 SYDVKM. The length of the CDR3 is 15 residues. The CDR3 DNA is TGTGCCAGCAGTCACCGACAGGGATCAGCCGGGGAGCTGTTTTTT. Protein sequence: CASSHRQGSAGELFF. The entire variable domain, with the rest obtained from reference TRBV28 and TRBJ2-2, is as follows: DVKVTQSSRYLVKRTGEKVFLECVQDMDHENMFWYRQDPGLGLRLIYFSYDVKMKEKGDIPEGYSVSREKKERFSLILESASTNQTSMYLCASSHRQGSAGELFFGEGSRLTVL.

This clonotype came up many times. The rearrangement links TRBV6-2 or TRBV6-3 to TRBJ2-7; TRBD2 might be the D (6 bases). V was clipped by 6 bases and J by 3 bases, with 15 bases between them. In germline, CDR1 is MNHEY, CDR2 SVGEGT. The CDR3 totals 14 residues. The CDR3 loop reads CASRGPGLNYEQYF. CDR3 nucleotides: TGTGCCAGCAGGGGACCGGGACTGAACTACGAGCAGTACTTC.

In this sample, this clonotype turned up many times. This sequence joins TRBV10-3 and TRBJ2-7, with D maybe TRBD1 (6 bases). Germline V CDR1 and CDR2: ENHRY, SYGVKD. This CDR3 is 16 amino acids long. The V and J ends lost 0 bases and 2 bases respectively, with 14 bases between them. CDR3 sequence: CAISESRSGETYEQYF. The CDR3 bases are TGTGCCATCAGTGAGTCGAGGTCAGGGGAGACCTACGAGCAGTACTTC.

The table lists this clonotype with many counts. This chain joins TRBV4-1 and TRBJ2-7, with D unresolved. Germline values: CDR1 MGHRA, CDR2 YSYEKL. V gave up 3 bases and J gave up 7 bases, with 31 bases separating them. The CDR3 runs 19 residues. The CDR3, as DNA: TGCGCCAGCAGCCACCCCCAAAACCCTAGGAACTCCTGGAGACCGGAGCAGTACTTC. It translates to CASSHPQNPRNSWRPEQYF.

CDR3 loop: CASSLRLAGHTGELFF. The CDR3 DNA reads as TGTGCCAGCAGCCTCCGACTAGCGGGACACACCGGGGAGCTGTTTTTT. The chain recombines TRBV3-1 with TRBJ2-2, with 11 bases identical to TRBD2. Unmatched junction bases numbered 4, after V lost 4 bases and J lost 3 bases. The CDR3 contains 16 residues. The germline CDR1 and CDR2 sequences are LGHDT and YNNKEL (reference sequence).

J is TRBJ2-7 and V is TRBV6-5; D could derive from TRBD1 or TRBD2 (5 bases each). Germline values: CDR1 MNHEY, CDR2 SVGAGI. This CDR3 contains 13 residues. Trimming stripped 4 bases from V and 2 bases from J, with 9 bases between. The CDR3 DNA reads TGTGCCAGCAGTTTCGGGGCCCCCTACGAGCAGTACTTC. This sequence encodes CASSFGAPYEQYF.

In its sample, this clonotype was seen many times. The CDR3 sequence: CSVRDIATNEKLFF. The CDR3 DNA follows: TGCAGCGTGAGGGACATTGCAACTAATGAAAAACTGTTTTTT. This rearrangement joins TRBV29-1 to TRBJ1-4, with D perhaps TRBD1 (6 bases). The CDR3 is 14 residues long. Germline V CDR1 and CDR2: SQVTM, ANQGSEA. V dropped 6 bases and J dropped 0 bases, with 11 bases sitting between them.

Regarding this clonotype: Possible read error: a much larger clone is one base away. V is TRBV19 and J is TRBJ2-6; TRBD2 matches 8 bases. This CDR3 has 17 amino acids. CDR1 is LNHDA and CDR2 is SQIVND in the germline V gene (reference sequence). The CDR3 region is CASSVMRTSPGDNVLTF. CDR3 DNA sequence: TGTGCCAGTAGTGTAATGCGGACTAGCCCTGGGGACAACGTCCTGACTTTC.

The V call is TRBV2, the J call TRBJ1-6; D unresolved. Germline values: CDR1 SNHLY, CDR2 FYNNEI. This CDR3 is 14 amino acids long. V was cut by 2 bases and J by 3 bases, with 5 bases left in between. Written as DNA, the CDR3 is TGTGCCAGCAGTGAAAACAGCTATAATTCACCCCTCCACTTT. Residues: CASSENSYNSPLHF.

V is TRBV6-2 or TRBV6-3 and J is TRBJ2-1; D possibly corresponds to TRBD1 (5 bases). The CDR3 length is 12 residues. Trimming removed 2 bases at V and 13 bases at J, with 12 bases between. Germline V lookup: CDR1 MNHEY, CDR2 SVGEGT. The CDR3 sequence is CASSYPQGHQFF. DNA of the CDR3: TGTGCCAGCAGTTACCCGCAGGGCCATCAGTTCTTC.